This note documents a single T cell receptor beta chain sequence. The antigen it recognizes is unknown. Qualities for individual bases were not recorded, and no much larger clone is one base off. For the CD8 naive samples, CD45RO-negative cells were positively selected for CCR7, yielding a CD45RA+CCR7+ population from which TemRA cells were excluded. Healthy HIV-negative adults with no recently reported acute infections or vaccinations were included as donors. Every donor was a Caucasian adult living in Nashville, Tennessee, USA. Blood was collected by leukapheresis, and PBMCs were isolated by Ficoll-Histopaque density gradient centrifugation and then cryopreserved in liquid nitrogen vapor phase. Purity and quantity of every magnetically sorted T cell population were checked by analytical flow cytometry. Genomic DNA was isolated from each sorted fraction and quantified by UV absorbance on a Nanodrop 2000c.

These data belong to a study of shared clonotypes between healthy human individuals (TCRdb year 2020). Background on the whole study: The cohort comprised a couple of women and three men aged 18 to 49 years. For each donor, three plates each were used for CD4 naive and CD4 memory, two plates were used for CD8 naive, and one plate was used for CD8 memory. Different laboratories and diverse techniques were used to prepare libraries and sequence TCR repertoires, to increase sequencing depth and limit assay-specific biases. Leukapheresis yielded between about 0.94 and 8.9 billion PBMCs per donor. To estimate repertoire size and how much clonotypes are shared between individuals, the study performed deep sequencing of blood TCR repertoires from roughly five healthy adults. What the authors observed across the whole study: Only blood was sampled, and tissue TCR repertoires likely differ from those in blood. Pairwise subsampling led to the expectation that sequencing depth would affect the degree of clonotype sharing among donors. When several donors were compared, the shared fraction of clonotypes was around 5.1% for naive CD4, over 3% for naive CD8, more than 2% for memory CD4, and 0.4% for memory CD8. Compared with non-shared clonotypes, the clonotypes found in all four sorted-subset donors had higher generation probabilities. Because the study included only a small number of donors, the genetic and exposure-history diversity represented was limited. Incomplete sequencing was indicated by rarefaction of sorted-subset datasets, despite the large sequencing depth. Larger estimated clonotype richness was generally found for naive subsets than for memory subsets.

The CDR3 contains 17 residues, cysteine and phenylalanine counted. Only the CDR3 part of the read is kept: 51 bases, read in frame from the first base. Trimming takes 4 bases off V and 2 bases off J; junction bases not matched to a gene: 12. Sequences SEHNR (CDR1) and FQNEAQ (CDR2) are obtained from the germline V gene (reference sequence). Using the deep immunoSEQ assay, multiplex PCR amplified TCR CDR3 regions from genomic DNA. Extracted genomic DNA from each cell subset was distributed evenly across all wells of several immunoSEQ 96-well plates, and each plate was treated as a replicate. Each replicate PCR for sorted subsets received approximately 220 ng genomic DNA, equal to about 30,000 T cell genomes. Purified libraries were measured with a Qubit 3.0 fluorometer, size-checked on a Bioanalyzer 2100, and measured again with the KAPA Library Quantification kit. A separate single-read 150-cycle Illumina NextSeq 550 flow cell was used to sequence each immunoSEQ 96-well plate. The authors' analysis ran thus. The immunoSEQ output contained only junctional sequences without quality scores, so filtering could not match that applied to full-length reads. To assign V/J genes and CDR3, sequences were annotated against IMGT germline references using PyIR, a Python wrapper for IgBLAST v1.9. Reads were removed for weak V/J assignments (E-value above 1e-6), missing CDR3, stop codons, out-of-frame junctions, or ambiguous translated residues. A V3J clonotype was defined by an identical inferred V gene, J gene, and CDR3 amino acid sequence. To compute the percentage overlap between repertoires, the number of shared unique clonotypes was divided by the size of the smaller repertoire. Repertoire richness was assessed with RTK rarefaction, the Chao1 estimator, and Recon v2.1 estimates of unobserved clonotypes. OLGA was used to compute generation probabilities for all TCRbeta clonotypes that the gDNA method yielded from four donors. Here the immuneACCESS table is served through TCRdb, limited to in-frame sequences with V and J called. Missing clones are a known gap in these copies; in checked studies unresolved V genes cover under half, and the rest lacks a known reason. V and J calls and clone size are copied from that table; D and trimming were computed from the DNA. The sample records about 2.1 million clones, roughly 93% of which are singletons. In total, the top ten clones hold around 1.8% of the sample.

The sample comprised naive CD8+ T cells from PBMCs. Reading the label with the study, this specimen's cell subset or site is: CD45RA+CCR7+. The chain joins TRBV7-9 to TRBJ2-7, with 9 bases aligning to TRBD2. The source of this sequence is a man between 18 and 29 years old in good health. Some clones in this sample may be carry-over from other donors' samples. The DNA reads as follows: TGTGCCAGCAGCTCGCTTAGGGCGGGAGGGTCACCCTACGAGCAGTACTTC. Translation gives CASSSLRAGGSPYEQYF.